The sequence of this TCR beta chain was determined in a study of shared clonotypes between healthy human individuals. Trimming took 4 bases from V and 7 from J, leaving 9 bases between them. Germline CDR1 and CDR2: SGDLS and YYNGEE. This CDR3 is 11 amino acids long. The assay was immunoSEQ multiplex PCR, and TCRdb's table has in-frame clones only and misses some. This table holds hundreds of thousands of clones, roughly 70% found once. The gene calls are TRBV9 and TRBJ2-7; no definite D call. The sequence was collected from a man younger than 40 in good health. Material for sequencing was memory CD4+ T cells sorted from blood. Stated subset: CD45RA-negative fraction. In DNA form, the CDR3 reads TGTGCCAGCAGCTCCATGGGTGAGCAGTACTTC. Protein sequence: CASSSMGEQYF.